This T cell receptor (beta chain) was sequenced during a study of patients and donors after allogeneic stem cell transplantation. This CDR3 is 15 amino acids long. MiXCR was run by TCRdb on the RT-PCR reads, yielding one entry per CDR3 protein. The repertoire includes about 150,000 distinct CDR3 sequences, roughly 22% of them detected once, and roughly 26% sits in the top ten. The TCR comes from a human donor who was either an allogeneic HSCT recipient or a stem cell or donor lymphocyte infusion donor (not recorded which). It is not recorded whose cells these are; they may come from a transplant donor. Sequencing was performed on blood, either unsorted or a sorted T cell fraction (not recorded which). The chain combines TRBV21-1 with TRBJ2-7; no DNA check was done on the table's D call, TRBD1. TRBV21-1 is a listed pseudogene. In DNA, the CDR3 is TGTGCCAGCAGTGGGTCGGGGGGCCCAACCTACGAGCAGTACTTC. Protein: CASSGSGGPTYEQYF.